This entry concerns a single T cell receptor (beta chain). The target antigen is unknown. TCRdb's copy holds only in-frame clones and misses some; the assay was immunoSEQ multiplex PCR. The sample has more than 30,000 clones, just over 95% seen once; the top ten hold 0.15% to 0.2%. Germline loops: CDR1 MNHEY, CDR2 SVGAGI. The CDR3 has 13 amino acids. With 6 bases removed from V and 1 base from J, the gap between germline ends came to 10 bases. This specimen comes from a study of monozygotic twins with cystic fibrosis. Study-wide findings and caveats: V usage most resembled the co-twin in 13 of 16 pairs. The repertoire was suggested to be naive-dominated, clonality median roughly 0.0089. Monozygotic CF twin pairs shared significantly more nucleotide-identical clonotypes than unrelated CF individuals did.

The source is a girl aged 2-10 years with cystic fibrosis. This chain joins TRBV6-5 and TRBJ2-7; D remains unclear. The sample consisted of blood. DNA for the CDR3: TGTGCCAGCAGCTTGGCTGGATCCTACGAGCAGTACTTC. Translating it yields CASSLAGSYEQYF.